Following are 30 T cell receptor beta chains from one sample sequenced in a study of early stage breast cancer tumors. Here immunoSEQ multiplex PCR was the method, and the copy in TCRdb shows in-frame clones only, minus some. This sample has more than 65,000 clones, with approximately 84% found just once. The sequenced sample consisted of blood. These receptor sequences come from a middle-aged person with breast cancer.

The chain links TRBV4-1 to TRBJ1-2; 7 nucleotides line up with TRBD1. Losses at the gene ends were 1 base for V and 3 bases for J; bases not matched to a gene: 11. Per germline, CDR1 MGHRA and CDR2 YSYEKL. The CDR3 runs 17 residues. As DNA, the CDR3 is TGCGCCAGCAGCCAAGGAGGGGCAGGACAGGCATACTATGGCTACACCTTC. Its protein is CASSQGGAGQAYYGYTF.

The chain is built from TRBV29-1 and TRBJ2-5; D gene unclear. The germline gives CDR1 SQVTM, CDR2 ANQGSEA. The germline V and J ends were trimmed by 5 bases and 5 bases, with 15 bases remaining between them. This CDR3 has 13 residues. CDR3: CSVHARLGETQYF. DNA of the CDR3: TGCAGCGTTCACGCGCGATTGGGGGAGACCCAGTACTTC.

The genes are TRBV28 and TRBJ1-2; no clear D. CDR1 is MDHEN, CDR2 SYDVKM, per germline. The V end lost 0 bases, the J end lost 2 bases, and 13 bases lay between the germline ends. The CDR3 loop spans 16 amino acids. CDR3 amino acids: CASSLWGSPSNYGYTF. The CDR3 bases are TGTGCCAGCAGTTTATGGGGGTCACCTTCGAACTATGGCTACACCTTC.

This clone showed up just once. The chain combines TRBV28 with TRBJ2-2; the D gene could be TRBD1 or TRBD2 (5 bases each). The V end was cut by 5 bases, the J end by 1 base, with 20 bases between. The CDR3 is 18 amino acids. Germline V gene lookup returns CDR1 MDHEN and CDR2 SYDVKM. The CDR3: CASSPATLGEGNTGELFF. Written as DNA, the CDR3 is TGTGCCAGCAGTCCTGCCACACTAGGGGAAGGGAACACCGGGGAGCTGTTTTTT.

This clone was seen once. This likely comes from a read error, as the CDR3 has no conserved phenylalanine or tryptophan at its end. V usage is TRBV30 and J usage is TRBJ1-2; a possible D gene is TRBD1 (5 bases). Trimming removed 3 bases at V and 3 bases at J, with 17 bases between. CDR1 and CDR2 from the germline V gene are GTSNPN and SVGIG (reference sequence). The CDR3 totals 15 residues. The CDR3 loop is CAWSSRGRRDYGYTS. The CDR3 bases are TGTGCCTGGAGCTCCCGGGGCAGACGGGACTATGGCTACACCTCC.

The genes are TRBV4-1 and TRBJ1-2, with D maybe TRBD1 (6 bases). The CDR3 is 16 amino acids. Germline CDR1 is MGHRA and CDR2 is YSYEKL. Trimming pared 0 bases from V and 4 bases from J, leaving 15 bases between. The CDR3, as DNA: TGCGCCAGCAGCCAAGATGGGGACACCGACTTCTATGGCTACACCTTC. Translated, it gives CASSQDGDTDFYGYTF.

V and J are TRBV9 and TRBJ2-7; no firm D call. Germline lookup yields CDR1 SGDLS and CDR2 YYNGEE. CDR3 size: 15 residues. Trimming cost V 0 bases and J 0 bases, with 10 bases left between them. For the CDR3, the DNA is TGTGCCAGCAGCGTAGCCGAGCGTAGCTCCTACGAGCAGTACTTC. It codes for CASSVAERSSYEQYF. Full variable domain (missing parts from reference TRBV9 and TRBJ2-7): DSGVTQTPKHLITATGQRVTLRCSPRSGDLSVYWYQQSLDQGLQFLIQYYNGEERAKGNILERFSAQQFPDLHSELNLSSLELGDSALYFCASSVAERSSYEQYFGPGTRLTVT.

The gene calls are TRBV2 and TRBJ1-5, with TRBD1 as a possible D gene (5 bases). CDR3 length: 16 residues. The V and J ends lost 3 bases and 0 bases respectively, with 12 bases between them. Germline loops: CDR1 SNHLY, CDR2 FYNNEI. CDR3 region: CASSENSGVSNQPQHF. CDR3 DNA: TGTGCCAGCAGTGAGAACTCGGGGGTTAGCAATCAGCCCCAGCATTTT.

This rearrangement joins TRBV30 to TRBJ1-2, with D hard to call. Germline loops: CDR1 GTSNPN, CDR2 SVGIG (reference sequence). V shed 5 bases and J shed 3 bases, with 16 bases lying between them. This CDR3 comprises 14 residues. CDR3 nucleotides: TGTGCCTGGGACCTAGATCCTCGCGACTATGGCTACACCTTC. This gives the protein CAWDLDPRDYGYTF.

The CDR3: CASSQEGLRAGELFF. The CDR3 nucleotides read TGTGCCAGCAGCCAAGAAGGGCTGAGGGCCGGGGAGCTGTTTTTT. This chain uses TRBV14 with TRBJ2-2; D might be TRBD2 (5 bases). Per germline, CDR1 SGHDN and CDR2 FVKESK. The CDR3 has 15 amino acids. V lost 0 bases and J lost 6, with 11 bases in between.

The CDR3 DNA reads as TGTGCCAGCAGGGAGAGCGGGATCTCCTACAATGAGCAGTTCTTC. Translated: CASRESGISYNEQFF. The chain recombines TRBV2 with TRBJ2-1, with TRBD2 matching over 7 bases. The CDR3 loop spans 15 amino acids. Germline CDR1 and CDR2: SNHLY and FYNNEI. J was trimmed by 0 bases and V by 6 bases; bases with no gene match: 5.

As DNA, the CDR3 is TGTGCCAGCAGTGCTCAGGGCAGGACTAACTATGGCTACACCTTC. Protein sequence: CASSAQGRTNYGYTF. J is TRBJ1-2 and V is TRBV2, with D possibly matching TRBD1 (5 bases). This CDR3 region has 15 residues. The germline V gene has CDR1 SNHLY and CDR2 FYNNEI. The V end was cut by 4 bases, the J end by 0 bases, with 12 bases between.

The rearrangement uses TRBV18 and TRBJ1-1, with D maybe TRBD1 (5 bases). Trimming cost V 0 bases and J 5 bases, with 13 bases left between them. CDR3 length: 15 residues. From germline, CDR1 is KGHSH and CDR2 LQKENI. CDR3: CASSPPTQGGTEAFF. CDR3 sequence (DNA): TGTGCCAGCTCACCACCGACCCAGGGTGGTACTGAAGCTTTCTTT.

The chain joins TRBV29-1 to TRBJ1-4; 11 bases agree with TRBD1. The germline gives CDR1 SQVTM, CDR2 ANQGSEA. The CDR3 has 13 residues. V dropped 4 bases and J dropped 7; count of bases not matched to a gene: 2. CDR3 sequence: CSVGTGGGEKLFF. CDR3 DNA sequence: TGCAGCGTTGGGACAGGGGGCGGTGAAAAACTGTTTTTT.

The chain is built from TRBV4-1 and TRBJ2-3; D gene unclear. CDR1 MGHRA and CDR2 YSYEKL come from the germline V gene. V gave up 1 base and J gave up 5 bases, with 4 bases separating them. The CDR3 is 12 amino acids. CDR3 residues: CASSQGLDTQYF. Written as DNA, the CDR3 is TGCGCCAGCAGCCAAGGCCTAGATACGCAGTATTTT.

The chain joins TRBV2 to TRBJ2-2; 11 bases align to TRBD1. Germline CDR1 and CDR2: SNHLY and FYNNEI. V lost 6 bases to trimming and J lost 5 bases; unmatched junction nucleotides: 8. The CDR3 runs to 16 residues. In DNA, the CDR3 is TGTGCCAGCAGCGAGGGACAGGGGGTTGGGACCGGGGAGCTGTTTTTT. Translation gives CASSEGQGVGTGELFF.

The chain is built from TRBV2 and TRBJ2-7, with 7 bases aligning to TRBD1. Per germline, CDR1 SNHLY and CDR2 FYNNEI. The length of the CDR3 is 11 residues. The V segment lost 7 bases and the J segment 3 bases; nucleotides outside the gene matches: 0. CDR3 sequence: CASNRGYEQYF. DNA of the CDR3: TGTGCCAGCAACAGGGGCTACGAGCAGTACTTC.

The genes are TRBV7-9 and TRBJ1-1, with D perhaps TRBD1 (6 bases). The germline V gene has CDR1 SEHNR and CDR2 FQNEAQ (reference sequence). This CDR3 has 16 residues. V lost 5 bases, J lost 1 base, and 17 bases lay in between. The CDR3 DNA is TGTGCCAGCAGCAAAGAGTTAAGACAGGCGAACACTGAAGCTTTCTTT. Encoded protein: CASSKELRQANTEAFF.

The rearrangement joins TRBV6-1 to TRBJ1-1; 11 bases line up with TRBD1. J lost 6 bases, V lost 4 bases, and 4 bases had no gene match. The germline V gene encodes CDR1 MNHNS and CDR2 SASEGT. The CDR3 has 14 residues. Here the CDR3 DNA reads TGTGCCAGCAGTGTTGGGACAGGGGGGTCTGAAGCTTTCTTT. It encodes CASSVGTGGSEAFF.

The J gene is TRBJ2-7, the V gene TRBV5-8; the D gene could be TRBD1 or TRBD2 (5 bases each). The ends were cut back, 3 bases at V and 3 bases at J, with 7 bases in the middle. CDR1 and CDR2 from the germline V gene are SGHTS and YDEGEE. The CDR3 has 12 residues. The CDR3 protein is CASSWDRYEQYF. The CDR3 region has the DNA TGTGCCAGCAGCTGGGACCGCTACGAGCAGTACTTC.

This chain uses TRBV5-1 with TRBJ1-3; 12 nucleotides align to TRBD1. CDR1 SGHRS and CDR2 YFSETQ come from the germline V gene. V dropped 1 base and J dropped 1; count of bases not matched to a gene: 6. The CDR3 covers 18 residues. CDR3 nucleotides: TGCGCCAGCAGCTTGACCGGGACAGGGGGCTCTTCTGGAAACACCATATATTTT. Translating it yields CASSLTGTGGSSGNTIYF.

This clone was seen only once. The rearrangement joins TRBV27 to TRBJ1-2; 11 bases are shared with TRBD1. Trimming at V came to 5 bases and at J to 4 bases, leaving 9 bases not matched to a gene. This CDR3 is built from 16 residues. The V gene's germline CDR1 is MNHEY and CDR2 SMNVEV (reference sequence). CDR3 sequence reads: CASSPSWTGGSYGYTF. The CDR3 bases are TGTGCCAGCAGTCCTTCTTGGACAGGGGGCTCCTATGGCTACACCTTC.

The V call is TRBV15, the J call TRBJ2-7; the D is unclear. With 0 bases removed from V and 5 bases from J, the gap between germline ends came to 8 bases. Germline CDR1 reads LNHNV; CDR2 reads YYDKDF (reference sequence). The CDR3 runs to 13 residues. In DNA form, the CDR3 reads TGTGCCACCAGCAGAGATGGGCCAGACGAGCAGTACTTC. Its translation: CATSRDGPDEQYF.

This clone turned up a few times. The genes are TRBV6-6 and TRBJ1-1; a weak D match, TRBD1 (5 bases). The CDR3 is 12 amino acids. CDR1 MNHNY and CDR2 SVGAGI come from the germline V gene (reference sequence). V shed 8 bases and J shed 5 bases, with 12 bases lying between them. CDR3 nucleotides: TGTGCCAGCGCCTCCGGGGGAACTGAAGCTTTCTTT. Translating gives CASASGGTEAFF.

CDR3 nucleotides: TGTGCCAGCACCAAAACAGGGGGATGGTCCGGGGAGCTGTTTTTT. It yields the protein CASTKTGGWSGELFF. This chain joins TRBV6-6 and TRBJ2-2; 8 bases align to TRBD1. The ends lost 7 bases at V and 6 bases at J; junction bases unmatched: 10. The CDR3 spans 15 residues. CDR1 and CDR2 (germline): MNHNY, SVGAGI (reference sequence).

This chain links TRBV29-1 with TRBJ2-7; no definite D call. Per germline, CDR1 SQVTM and CDR2 ANQGSEA. This CDR3 has 10 residues. V lost 6 bases and J 5 bases, leaving 8 bases between the germline ends. As DNA, the CDR3 is TGCAGCGTGCAAACAGACGAGCAGTACTTC. Residues: CSVQTDEQYF.

This clone was picked up one time. The rearrangement links TRBV6-5 to TRBJ1-5, with D possibly matching TRBD1 (5 bases). The CDR3 totals 14 residues. The germline V gene encodes CDR1 MNHEY and CDR2 SVGAGI. Deletions cut 8 bases from V and 2 bases from J, with 13 bases between. The CDR3 DNA follows: TGTGCCAGCGGCCCCAGGGTCGGCAATCAGCCCCAGCATTTT. It codes for CASGPRVGNQPQHF.

V and J are TRBV7-9 and TRBJ1-5, with TRBD1 identical over 11 bases. J was trimmed by 3 bases and V by 5 bases; bases with no gene match: 3. This CDR3 contains 15 residues. Looked up from germline, CDR1 is SEHNR and CDR2 is FQNEAQ (reference sequence). The CDR3 region is CASSRTGGFNQPQHF. The DNA for the CDR3 is TGTGCCAGCAGCCGGACAGGGGGCTTCAATCAGCCCCAGCATTTT.

The V call is TRBV27, the J call TRBJ2-7; D is uncertain. Germline V gene data show CDR1 as MNHEY and CDR2 as SMNVEV (reference sequence). The V and J ends lost 3 bases and 1 base respectively, with 10 bases between them. This CDR3 has 14 residues. The DNA of the CDR3 is TGTGCCAGCAGTTTTGATAGGGCATCCTACGAGCAGTACTTC. Its protein product is CASSFDRASYEQYF.

The chain links TRBV19 to TRBJ1-1; no clear D. This CDR3 comprises 12 residues. The V end was cut by 8 bases, the J end by 5 bases, with 12 bases between. From germline, CDR1 is LNHDA and CDR2 SQIVND (reference sequence). The DNA for the CDR3 is TGTGCCAGTTCGTGGGGAGATACTGAAGCTTTCTTT. Its protein is CASSWGDTEAFF. Supplemented by reference TRBV19 and TRBJ1-1, the full variable domain reads DGGITQSPKYLFRKEGQNVTLSCEQNLNHDAMYWYRQDPGQGLRLIYYSQIVNDFQKGDIAEGYSVSREKKESFPLTVTSAQKNPTAFYLCASSWGDTEAFFGQGTRLTVV.